This T cell receptor (beta chain) was sequenced in a study of PD-1 blockade in classical Hodgkin lymphoma. Turning to the study itself: The patients were dosed with nivolumab 3 mg/kg, infused intravenously every 2 weeks. Findings of the study overall: The causes of the repertoire differences, possibly disease activity or prior therapy, remain undefined.

Every one of the patients relapsed after autologous stem cell transplantation (brentuximab vedotin exposure was variable). CDR3 length: 16 residues. CDR1 is SGHRS and CDR2 is YFSETQ in the germline V gene. Trimming stripped 3 bases from V and 0 bases from J, with 15 bases between. Sequenced by immunoSEQ multiplex PCR; TCRdb stores in-frame clones only, minus some. The data contain 50,000 to 75,000 clones, 85% to 90% of them singletons. On this clone itself: Its antigen is unidentified.

Sequencing was performed on peripheral blood mononuclear cells (PBMCs), taken at baseline. This TCR was recovered from a human donor with classical Hodgkin lymphoma. The gene calls are TRBV5-1 and TRBJ2-5; D may match TRBD1 or TRBD2 (6 bases each). The CDR3 sequence is CASSSGQGGYQETQYF. The CDR3 DNA reads TGCGCCAGCAGCTCAGGGCAAGGGGGGTACCAAGAGACCCAGTACTTC.